The clone carrying this T cell receptor (beta chain) was recorded only once. Followed longitudinally, the Seattle patients had been enrolled during active infection. The CDR3 runs to 16 residues. V lost 0 bases, J lost 4 bases, and 2 bases stayed unmatched. Germline V gene lookup returns CDR1 LGHNA and CDR2 YNFKEQ. This record belongs to a study of blood T cell repertoires in COVID-19. In the study overall: COVID-19 samples from acute and convalescent phases originated in the United States, Italy and Spain. PBMCs, B-cell-depleted T cells, or T cells provided the cDNA or gDNA that made up the material.

In the source study's methods: Researchers report that nucleated cell counts were estimated from reference gene primer amplification. Generated by immunoSEQ multiplex PCR, the TCRdb table keeps only in-frame clones and is missing some. V, J and clone size are taken as reported in that table, and D and trimming were inferred from the DNA itself. The table shows around 170,000 clones, with around nine tenths occurring only once. The V gene is TRBV4-2, the J gene TRBJ2-3; TRBD2 matches 12 bases. Sequenced input: peripheral blood. The TCR was taken from a man aged 55 to 70 with COVID-19, enrolled during active disease. CDR3 region: CASSQDLAGGPDTQYF. The CDR3 nucleotides read TGTGCCAGCAGCCAAGACCTAGCGGGAGGGCCAGATACGCAGTATTTT.